This entry lists 30 T cell receptor beta chains sequenced from one sample in a study of PD-1 blockade in classical Hodgkin lymphoma. Repertoires were generated with immunoSEQ multiplex PCR, while TCRdb's copy carries only in-frame clones and drops some. Of around 20,000 clones listed, 77% are singletons. There was relapse after autologous stem cell transplantation in every patient, and there was variation in brentuximab vedotin exposure. The sample in question was peripheral blood mononuclear cells (PBMCs), obtained before the second cycle of nivolumab. The receptors here all came from a human donor with classical Hodgkin lymphoma.

The CDR3 loop reads CASSLITSDNNEQFF. The CDR3 DNA reads TGTGCCAGCAGCTTGATTACTAGCGATAACAATGAGCAGTTCTTC. The J gene is TRBJ2-1, the V gene TRBV5-5, with 7 bases aligning to TRBD2. Trimming cost V 1 base and J 5 bases; bases outside gene matches: 6. This CDR3 has 15 amino acids. Germline CDR1 SGHKS, CDR2 YYEKEE (reference sequence). Full variable domain (missing parts from reference TRBV5-5 and TRBJ2-1): DAGVTQSPTHLIKTRGQQVTLRCSPISGHKSVSWYQQVLGQGPQFIFQYYEKEERGRGNFPDRFSARQFPNYSSELNVNALLLGDSALYLCASSLITSDNNEQFFGPGTRLTVL.

This clone was seen once. The chain employs TRBV30 and TRBJ1-1; D remains ambiguous. V gave up 3 bases and J gave up 4 bases, with 12 bases separating them. Germline CDR1 reads GTSNPN; CDR2 reads SVGIG (reference sequence). CDR3 length: 13 amino acids. The CDR3 region is CAWRTGSGTEAFF. DNA of the CDR3: TGTGCCTGGAGAACTGGGAGCGGCACTGAAGCTTTCTTT.

V gene TRBV5-4 combines with J gene TRBJ2-1, with TRBD1 as a possible D gene (6 bases). The CDR3 length is 13 residues. Germline loops: CDR1 SGHNT, CDR2 YYREEE (reference sequence). Trimming pared 4 bases from V and 10 bases from J, leaving 15 bases between. CDR3 region: CASSPQGREEQFF. CDR3 nucleotide sequence: TGTGCCAGCAGCCCACAGGGAAGAGAGGAGCAGTTCTTC.

V usage is TRBV6-5 and J usage is TRBJ1-2; weak D call: TRBD1 (6 bases). There are 15 residues in the CDR3. V was clipped by 6 bases and J by 3 bases, with 17 bases between them. From germline, CDR1 is MNHEY and CDR2 SVGAGI. This CDR3 is CASRETGRRDYGYTF. The DNA for the CDR3 is TGTGCCAGCAGGGAGACAGGTCGTCGGGACTATGGCTACACCTTC.

This clone was detected once. V is TRBV7-2 and J is TRBJ2-3, with unresolved D. Trimming left V 8 bases short and J 1 base short, with 16 bases between. The V gene's germline CDR1 is SGHTA and CDR2 FQGNSA. CDR3 size: 15 residues. CDR3 loop: CASGNGGTGTDTQYF. The CDR3 DNA follows: TGTGCCAGCGGGAACGGCGGAACCGGCACAGATACGCAGTATTTT.

The chain uses TRBV6-1 and TRBJ1-5; a possible D gene is TRBD1 (6 bases). This CDR3 has 14 residues. Germline V gene lookup returns CDR1 MNHNS and CDR2 SASEGT. The ends were cut back, 3 bases at V and 7 bases at J, with 13 bases in the middle. DNA for the CDR3: TGTGCCAGCAGTGATTGGGGGGCAAACCAGCCCCAGCATTTT. Its translation is CASSDWGANQPQHF.

The chain is built from TRBV15 and TRBJ1-3, with D possibly being TRBD1 (5 bases). Per the germline V gene, CDR1 is LNHNV and CDR2 is YYDKDF (reference sequence). This CDR3 comprises 14 residues. V was cut by 8 bases and J by 0 bases, with 11 bases left in between. The CDR3: CATGADNSGNTIYF. In nucleotides, the CDR3 is TGTGCCACCGGGGCGGATAACTCTGGAAACACCATATATTTT. Full variable domain (rest looked up from reference TRBV15 and TRBJ1-3): DAMVIQNPRYQVTQFGKPVTLSCSQTLNHNVMYWYQQKSSQAPKLLFHYYDKDFNNEADTPDNFQSRRPNTSFCFLDIRSPGLGDTAMYLCATGADNSGNTIYFGEGSWLTVV.

The rearrangement uses TRBV14 and TRBJ1-1; 9 bases are a match to TRBD1. The CDR3 spans 16 residues. After removal of 0 bases from V and 6 bases from J, the junction contained 8 bases not matched to a gene. Germline V CDR1 and CDR2: SGHDN, FVKESK. CDR3 coding DNA: TGTGCCAGCAGCCAAGAGGGGACAGGGCCGATCTCTGAAGCTTTCTTT. Translation gives CASSQEGTGPISEAFF.

The J gene is TRBJ1-1, the V gene TRBV5-4, with 8 bases identical to TRBD1. Trimming cost V 4 bases and J 5 bases; bases outside gene matches: 19. CDR3 length: 18 amino acids. Germline V CDR1 and CDR2: SGHNT, YYREEE (reference sequence). CDR3: CASSPASSAGGRWTEAFF. Here the CDR3 DNA reads TGTGCCAGCAGCCCAGCAAGTAGCGCAGGGGGCAGGTGGACTGAAGCTTTCTTT.

The chain carries TRBV7-9 and TRBJ2-1; 8 bases fit TRBD1. This CDR3 is 14 amino acids long. With 7 bases clipped from V and 2 bases from J, the junction kept 4 bases outside the gene matches. Germline V gene data show CDR1 as SEHNR and CDR2 as FQNEAQ (reference sequence). As DNA, the CDR3 is TGTGCCAGCAACCAACAGGGGGCCTACAATGAGCAGTTCTTC. It yields the protein CASNQQGAYNEQFF.

This clone was recorded a few times. The chain carries TRBV25-1 and TRBJ2-7, with TRBD2 as a possible D gene (6 bases). Germline loops: CDR1 MGHDK, CDR2 SYGVNS. This CDR3 is built from 14 residues. V was clipped by 2 bases and J by 5 bases, with 13 bases between them. The CDR3 protein is CASSEPGGTHEQYF. DNA of the CDR3: TGTGCCAGCAGTGAACCAGGAGGGACCCACGAGCAGTACTTC.

The chain has TRBV12-5 and TRBJ1-5; D gene unclear. The CDR3 is 11 residues long. V lost 3 bases to trimming and J lost 3 bases, with 0 bases between them. Germline assignment: CDR1 LGHNT and CDR2 FRNRAP. This chain's CDR3 is CASGFNQPQHF. CDR3 nucleotides: TGTGCTAGTGGTTTCAATCAGCCCCAGCATTTT.

The chain joins TRBV9 to TRBJ1-6; weak D call: TRBD1 (5 bases). Germline V CDR1 and CDR2: SGDLS, YYNGEE. This CDR3 is built from 14 residues. The V end was cut by 5 bases, the J end by 5 bases, with 11 bases between. The CDR3 DNA is TGTGCCAGCAGGCCGGGGCTAAATAATTCACCCCTCCACTTT. Its protein product is CASRPGLNNSPLHF.

The chain joins TRBV10-1 to TRBJ2-1; D may be TRBD2 (6 bases). The CDR3 is made up of 13 amino acids. The ends were cut back, 6 bases at V and 7 bases at J, with 13 bases in the middle. CDR1 is WNHNN, CDR2 SYGVQD, per germline (reference sequence). Written as DNA, the CDR3 is TGCGCCAGCAGCCCCGGGACTCTTAATGAGCAGTTCTTC. Its protein is CASSPGTLNEQFF.

This chain links TRBV18 with TRBJ2-3; D gene uncertain. In germline, CDR1 is KGHSH, CDR2 LQKENI. V was trimmed by 9 bases and J by 4 bases, leaving 17 bases between them. The CDR3 runs to 14 residues. CDR3 coding DNA: TGTGCCAGTACATACTGGGTACTCGCAGATACGCAGTATTTT. Translation: CASTYWVLADTQYF.

The chain employs TRBV27 and TRBJ1-1, with D unclear. This CDR3 spans 15 amino acids. Germline-derived CDR1 and CDR2 are MNHEY and SMNVEV (reference sequence). Deletions cut 3 bases from V and 0 bases from J, with 11 bases between. The CDR3 sequence: CASSFSQGLNTEAFF. In DNA form, the CDR3 reads TGTGCCAGCAGTTTTAGTCAAGGGTTGAACACTGAAGCTTTCTTT.

In its sample, this clone was seen once. The chain uses TRBV30 and TRBJ1-2; 10 bases are a match to TRBD1. CDR3 length: 16 residues. In germline, CDR1 is GTSNPN, CDR2 SVGIG (reference sequence). Trimming at V came to 6 bases and at J to 4 bases, leaving 14 bases not matched to a gene. CDR3 protein: CACPTPTGGATYGYTF. DNA of the CDR3: TGTGCCTGCCCCACCCCGACAGGGGGCGCGACCTATGGCTACACCTTC.

V and J are TRBV4-1 and TRBJ1-1; D remains unclear. V was shortened by 1 base and J by 6 bases, with 12 bases between the two germline ends. Germline CDR1 reads MGHRA; CDR2 reads YSYEKL. This CDR3 is built from 14 residues. The chain's CDR3 is CASSQVVGPAEAFF. The CDR3 DNA is TGCGCCAGCAGCCAAGTGGTGGGCCCCGCTGAAGCTTTCTTT.

This clone was counted once. The rearrangement links TRBV9 to TRBJ2-7, with D possibly matching TRBD1 (6 bases). The CDR3 runs 13 residues. From germline, CDR1 is SGDLS and CDR2 YYNGEE. The germline V and J ends were trimmed by 0 bases and 7 bases, with 11 bases remaining between them. Here the CDR3 reads CASSVVGGGEQYF. As DNA, the CDR3 is TGTGCCAGCAGCGTAGTAGGGGGTGGGGAGCAGTACTTC.

DNA for the CDR3: TGCAGCGTTGAAGAGTCAAAACAGGCGGGTTACGAGCAGTACTTC. Translating gives CSVEESKQAGYEQYF. The chain has TRBV29-1 and TRBJ2-7, with D perhaps assigned TRBD1 or TRBD2 (5 bases each). V was trimmed by 0 bases and J by 4 bases, leaving 16 bases between them. The CDR3 covers 15 residues. Germline V gene sequence: CDR1 SQVTM, CDR2 ANQGSEA.

The V gene is TRBV5-1, the J gene TRBJ1-4; D is unresolved. Trimming took 3 bases from V and 2 from J, leaving 17 bases between them. Germline V gene lookup returns CDR1 SGHRS and CDR2 YFSETQ. The CDR3 length is 17 residues. CDR3 in DNA: TGCGCCAGCAGCTCGATGGGTTGGGGTGCGACTAATGAAAAACTGTTTTTT. Amino acids: CASSSMGWGATNEKLFF.

The chain uses TRBV29-1 and TRBJ1-2, with unresolved D. This CDR3 is 12 amino acids long. V lost 1 base and J 2 bases, leaving 5 bases between the germline ends. Germline V gives CDR1 SQVTM, CDR2 ANQGSEA. CDR3: CSVEAENYGYTF. In nucleotides, the CDR3 is TGCAGCGTTGAAGCCGAGAACTATGGCTACACCTTC.

Points on this clone: Other nucleotide sequences in the sample specify the same CDR3. V gene TRBV4-2 combines with J gene TRBJ2-3; D gene ambiguous. From germline, CDR1 is LGHNA and CDR2 YNFKEQ. V was shortened by 2 bases and J by 4 bases, with 7 bases between the two germline ends. The CDR3 has 13 residues. CDR3 region: CASSQTTADTQYF. The CDR3 DNA reads TGTGCCAGCAGCCAAACAACAGCAGATACGCAGTATTTT.

V is TRBV2 and J is TRBJ2-4; 7 bases map to TRBD2. V was clipped by 6 bases and J by 8 bases; unmatched bases: 13. This CDR3 has 15 amino acids. CDR1 is SNHLY, CDR2 FYNNEI, per germline. CDR3 nucleotide sequence: TGTGCCAGCAGAGCCCAATCGGGAGGACGGGACATTCAGTACTTC. It encodes CASRAQSGGRDIQYF.

The genes are TRBV6-6 and TRBJ2-7; a possible D gene is TRBD2 (6 bases). The CDR3 totals 12 residues. Germline lookup yields CDR1 MNHNY and CDR2 SVGAGI (reference sequence). V was shortened by 8 bases and J by 1 base, with 9 bases between the two germline ends. DNA for the CDR3: TGTGCCAGCGGGGGGACTTCCTACGAGCAGTACTTC. Its protein product is CASGGTSYEQYF.

The V gene is TRBV6-1, the J gene TRBJ2-3, with D possibly being TRBD1 (5 bases). Germline values: CDR1 MNHNS, CDR2 SASEGT. Trimming took off 6 bases at V and 8 bases at J, with 15 bases between the two ends. The CDR3 is made up of 13 amino acids. The CDR3 DNA is TGTGCCAGCAGGCAGCAGGGTTTCCCTACGCAGTATTTT. It encodes CASRQQGFPTQYF.

This clone was observed a single time. The chain links TRBV15 to TRBJ2-7; tentatively, D is TRBD1 (6 bases). Germline-derived CDR1 and CDR2 are LNHNV and YYDKDF (reference sequence). Trimming stripped 3 bases from V and 1 base from J, with 10 bases between. This CDR3 region has 14 residues. CDR3 residues: CATSRDSTSYEQYF. The CDR3 DNA follows: TGTGCCACCAGCAGGGACAGTACATCCTACGAGCAGTACTTC.

The gene calls are TRBV6-1 and TRBJ2-3, with a possible D match to TRBD2 (7 bases). CDR1 is MNHNS, CDR2 SASEGT, per germline. The CDR3 spans 15 residues. Trimming stripped 7 bases from V and 2 bases from J, with 16 bases between. The CDR3 coding sequence is TGTGCCAGCACCGAGGGGGGGCGCTACACAGATACGCAGTATTTT. Translating it yields CASTEGGRYTDTQYF.

J is TRBJ2-1 and V is TRBV6-5; TRBD2 is a possible D gene (7 bases). CDR1 and CDR2 from the germline V gene are MNHEY and SVGAGI. CDR3 size: 13 residues. Trimming removed 0 bases at V and 9 bases at J, with 9 bases between. This chain's CDR3 is CASSYSRGGEQFF. CDR3 nucleotides: TGTGCCAGCAGTTACTCGAGGGGGGGTGAGCAGTTCTTC.

The rearrangement joins TRBV19 to TRBJ1-2; D unclear. The CDR3 covers 14 residues. Trimming cost V 4 bases and J 4 bases, with 13 bases left between them. Germline V lookup: CDR1 LNHDA, CDR2 SQIVND (reference sequence). The CDR3 DNA reads TGTGCCAGTAGTAACGAAGCAGGACGCTATGGCTACACCTTC. Encoded protein: CASSNEAGRYGYTF.